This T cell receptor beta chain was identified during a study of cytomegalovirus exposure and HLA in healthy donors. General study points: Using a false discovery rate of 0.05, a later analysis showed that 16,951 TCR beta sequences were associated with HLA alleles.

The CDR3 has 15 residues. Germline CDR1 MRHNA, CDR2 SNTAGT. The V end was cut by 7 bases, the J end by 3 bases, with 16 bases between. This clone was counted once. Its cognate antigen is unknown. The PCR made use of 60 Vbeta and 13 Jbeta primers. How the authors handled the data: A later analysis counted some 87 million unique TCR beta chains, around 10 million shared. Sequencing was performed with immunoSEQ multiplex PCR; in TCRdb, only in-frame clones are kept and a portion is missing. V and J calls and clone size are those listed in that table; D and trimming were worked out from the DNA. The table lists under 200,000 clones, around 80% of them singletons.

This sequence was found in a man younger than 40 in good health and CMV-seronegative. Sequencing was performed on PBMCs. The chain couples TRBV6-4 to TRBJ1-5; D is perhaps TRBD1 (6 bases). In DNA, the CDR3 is TGTGCCAGCAAAGACCCCGGACAGTCCAATCAGCCCCAGCATTTT. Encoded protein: CASKDPGQSNQPQHF.